One sample yielded the 2 T cell receptor beta chains listed below, sequenced in a study of blood T cell repertoires in COVID-19. TCRdb's table, derived via immunoSEQ multiplex PCR, lists solely in-frame clones and lacks some. The profile shows approximately 210,000 clones, approximately 87% of them singletons. The specimen was peripheral blood. These receptors were obtained from a woman aged 70 to 79 with active or convalescent COVID-19.

This clone has a handful of counts. The CDR3 sequence: CASSFTGIGSPLHF. The CDR3 DNA reads TGTGCCAGCAGCTTCACAGGGATCGGATCACCCCTCCACTTT. The genes are TRBV7-9 and TRBJ1-6, with D possibly TRBD1 on 6 matching bases. CDR1 is SEHNR, CDR2 FQNEAQ, per germline (reference sequence). This CDR3 spans 14 amino acids. The germline V and J ends were trimmed by 3 bases and 10 bases, with 13 bases remaining between them.

This chain connects TRBV7-6 to TRBJ2-3, with a possible D match to TRBD2 (5 bases). V lost 5 bases, J lost 2 bases, and 11 bases lay in between. Germline CDR1 reads SGHVS; CDR2 reads FNYEAQ. The CDR3 length is 14 residues. The CDR3, as DNA: TGTGCCAGCAGCCCCCGGGATTTCACAGATACGCAGTATTTT. Translation: CASSPRDFTDTQYF.